The clone carrying this TCR beta chain has only one observation. This entry belongs to a study of shared clonotypes between healthy human individuals. The method was immunoSEQ multiplex PCR; TCRdb's version includes in-frame clones alone and lacks a portion of them. This table has about 680,000 clones, about 74% appearing once. CDR3 length: 15 amino acids. V was clipped by 4 bases and J by 0 bases, with 8 bases between them. CDR1 and CDR2 (germline): SGHRS, YFSETQ. The chain combines TRBV5-1 with TRBJ2-6; no definite D call. Material for sequencing was memory CD4+ T cells sorted from blood. Subset indicated: CD45RA-negative fraction. The clonotype was recovered from a young woman in good health. The CDR3 loop reads CASSMDVSGANVLTF. In DNA, the CDR3 is TGCGCCAGCAGCATGGACGTCTCTGGGGCCAACGTCCTGACTTTC.